This T cell receptor beta chain was sequenced during a study of blood T cell repertoires in COVID-19. Method: immunoSEQ multiplex PCR; TCRdb's copy keeps in-frame clones and lacks some. The sample has 60,000 to 75,000 clones; about 85% are singletons. Enrolled during active infection, Seattle patients were then followed longitudinally. CDR3 size: 14 residues. V lost 0 bases, J lost 4 bases, and 11 bases lay in between. Germline assignment: CDR1 SGHRS and CDR2 YFSETQ. This clone was counted only a few times. The sequenced material came from peripheral blood. J is TRBJ2-7 and V is TRBV5-1; perhaps TRBD2 as D (7 bases). The TCR originated in a woman aged 45-59 years with COVID-19, enrolled during active disease. The DNA for the CDR3 is TGCGCCAGCAGCTTGGCGGGGGGCGATTACGAGCAGTACTTC. Its protein is CASSLAGGDYEQYF.